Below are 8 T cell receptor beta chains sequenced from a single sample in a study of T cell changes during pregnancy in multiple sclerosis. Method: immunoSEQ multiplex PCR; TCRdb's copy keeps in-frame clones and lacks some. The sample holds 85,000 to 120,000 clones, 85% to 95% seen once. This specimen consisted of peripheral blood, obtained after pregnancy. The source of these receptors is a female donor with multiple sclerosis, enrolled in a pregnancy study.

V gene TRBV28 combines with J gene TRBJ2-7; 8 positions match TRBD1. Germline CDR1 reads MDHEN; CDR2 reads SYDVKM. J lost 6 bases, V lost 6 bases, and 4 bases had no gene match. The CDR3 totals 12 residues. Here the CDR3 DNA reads TGTGCCAGCAGCACCACAGGGGGCGAGCAGTACTTC. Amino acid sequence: CASSTTGGEQYF.

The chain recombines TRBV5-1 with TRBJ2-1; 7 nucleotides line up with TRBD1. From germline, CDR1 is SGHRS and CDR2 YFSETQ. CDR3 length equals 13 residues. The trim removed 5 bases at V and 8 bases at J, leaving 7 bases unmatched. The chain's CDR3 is CASRLDRVDEQFF. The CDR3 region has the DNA TGCGCCAGCAGGTTAGACAGGGTCGATGAGCAGTTCTTC. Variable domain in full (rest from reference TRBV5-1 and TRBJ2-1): KAGVTQTPRYLIKTRGQQVTLSCSPISGHRSVSWYQQTPGQGLQFLFEYFSETQRNKGNFPGRFSGRQFSNSRSEMNVSTLELGDSALYLCASRLDRVDEQFFGPGTRLTVL.

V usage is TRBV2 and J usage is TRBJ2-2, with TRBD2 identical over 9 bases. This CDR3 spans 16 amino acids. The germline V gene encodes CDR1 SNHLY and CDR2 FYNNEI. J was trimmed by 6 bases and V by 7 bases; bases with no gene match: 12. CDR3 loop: CASMGSGGSSAGELFF. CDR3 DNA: TGTGCCAGCATGGGCAGCGGGGGGTCTTCGGCCGGGGAGCTGTTTTTT.

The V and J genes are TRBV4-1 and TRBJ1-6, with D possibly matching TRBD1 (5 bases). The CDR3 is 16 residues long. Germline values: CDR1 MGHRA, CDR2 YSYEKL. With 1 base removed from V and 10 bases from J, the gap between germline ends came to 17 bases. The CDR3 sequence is CASSQVDSPGNSPLHF. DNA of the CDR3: TGCGCCAGCAGCCAAGTTGACAGCCCGGGCAACTCACCCCTCCACTTT.

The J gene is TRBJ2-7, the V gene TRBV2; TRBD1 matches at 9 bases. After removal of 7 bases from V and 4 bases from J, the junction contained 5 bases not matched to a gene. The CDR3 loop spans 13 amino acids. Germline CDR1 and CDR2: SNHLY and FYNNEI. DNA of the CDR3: TGTGCCAGCATTAGGGACAGGGCTTACGAGCAGTACTTC. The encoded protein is CASIRDRAYEQYF.

The CDR3 loop reads CAISVGTLNTGELFF. Here the CDR3 DNA reads TGTGCCATCAGCGTTGGGACACTAAACACCGGGGAGCTGTTTTTT. The chain combines TRBV10-3 with TRBJ2-2; D may be TRBD1 (6 bases). Trimming cost V 6 bases and J 2 bases, with 13 bases left between them. The CDR3 is made up of 15 amino acids. Per germline, CDR1 ENHRY and CDR2 SYGVKD.

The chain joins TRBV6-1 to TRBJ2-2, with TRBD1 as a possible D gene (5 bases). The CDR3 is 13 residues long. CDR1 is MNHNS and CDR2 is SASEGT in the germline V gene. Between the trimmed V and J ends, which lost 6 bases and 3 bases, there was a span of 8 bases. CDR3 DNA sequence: TGTGCCAGCAGCCGACAGTACACCGGGGAGCTGTTTTTT. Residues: CASSRQYTGELFF.

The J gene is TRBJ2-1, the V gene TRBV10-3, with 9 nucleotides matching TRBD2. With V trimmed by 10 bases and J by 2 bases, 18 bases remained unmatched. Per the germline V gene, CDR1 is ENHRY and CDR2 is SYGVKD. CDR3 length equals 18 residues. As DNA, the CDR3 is TGTGCCACAACCGGAGCTAGCGGGGCAGCTAGAACCTACAATGAGCAGTTCTTC. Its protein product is CATTGASGAARTYNEQFF.